This T cell receptor beta chain derives from a study of T cell repertoires in cytomegalovirus infection. In its sample, this clonotype was seen a few times. The antigen is not known. TCRdb analysed the reads with MiXCR anew, one entry per CDR3 protein. The table records around 540,000 distinct CDR3 sequences, around 30% of them present only once. The CDR3 sequence is 24 residues long. Trimming pared 0 bases from V and 0 bases from J, leaving 33 bases between. CDR1 is LGHNT, CDR2 FRNRAP, per germline. Study outcomes and limitations: Across the ex vivo response, the dominant clonotypes were HLA-C-restricted CMV-specific TCR beta clonotypes. Accumulated public TCR beta family frequency recognized individuals carrying CMV together with the relevant HLA.

The chain combines TRBV12-5 with TRBJ2-1; D possibly corresponds to TRBD2 (5 bases). The specimen was cultured PBMCs, collected from culture after CMV antigen stimulation. This receptor was taken from a human donor in good health (CMV status not recorded). Some clones in this sample may be carry-over from other donors' samples. DNA of the CDR3: TGTGCTAGTGGTTTGGTACTCCTAGCCCAACCCAGTGTGGTGGTTAAGGGCTCCTACAATGAGCAGTTCTTC. This translates into CASGLVLLAQPSVVVKGSYNEQFF. The whole variable domain, filled in from reference TRBV12-5 and TRBJ2-1, reads DARVTQTPRHKVTEMGQEVTMRCQPILGHNTVFWYRQTMMQGLELLAYFRNRAPLDDSGMPKDRFSAEMPDATLATLKIQPSEPRDSAVYFCASGLVLLAQPSVVVKGSYNEQFFGPGTRLTVL.